The next 18 T cell receptor beta chains were all read from a single sample in a study of Ad26.COV2.S vaccination and SARS-CoV-2 variants. Produced via immunoSEQ multiplex PCR; TCRdb's table is partial and in-frame only. Here the sample spans roughly 380,000 clones, under 95% being singletons. The source material was peripheral blood, sampled after recovery from COVID-19. All receptors come from a human donor who had recovered from COVID-19.

V usage is TRBV21-1 and J usage is TRBJ2-7; the D call TRBD1 from the table was never checked on the DNA. TRBV21-1 corresponds to a pseudogene. This CDR3 comprises 15 residues. CDR3 region: CASSKGAGNSYEQYF. The CDR3 DNA reads TGTGCCAGCAGCAAAGGGGCAGGGAACTCCTACGAGCAGTACTTC.

This clone was seen only a few times. The chain combines TRBV19 with TRBJ1-2; possibly TRBD1 for D (5 bases). Germline assignment: CDR1 LNHDA and CDR2 SQIVND (reference sequence). The CDR3 sequence is 13 residues long. The germline V and J ends were trimmed by 5 bases and 6 bases, with 13 bases remaining between them. The CDR3 nucleotides read TGTGCCAGTAGTCCGTCGGGGCAGGATGGCTACACCTTC. It translates to CASSPSGQDGYTF.

This clone is classed as medium-sized. This CDR3 is CASRARTGTQETQYF. The CDR3 DNA follows: TGTGCCAGCAGAGCTAGGACAGGGACACAAGAGACCCAGTACTTC. This chain joins TRBV2 and TRBJ2-5; 8 bases agree with TRBD1. Germline CDR1 reads SNHLY; CDR2 reads FYNNEI. This CDR3 contains 15 residues. J gave up 2 bases and V 6 bases, and 8 bases lay outside the gene matches.

The chain has TRBV12-3 or TRBV12-4 and TRBJ2-7; D may be TRBD1 or TRBD2 (5 bases each). This CDR3 spans 13 amino acids. V lost 6 bases and J lost 9, with 18 bases in between. The CDR3: CASSRDGRAGQYF. The CDR3 DNA sequence: TGTGCCAGCAGCCGGGACGGCCGGGCTGGGCAGTACTTC.

This sequence joins TRBV12-3 or TRBV12-4 and TRBJ1-1; D ambiguous. The CDR3 covers 11 residues. Trimming took 4 bases from V and 5 from J, leaving 5 bases between them. Here the CDR3 DNA reads TGTGCCAGCAGTTCCAATACTGAAGCTTTCTTT. Its translation is CASSSNTEAFF.

The V call is TRBV5-4, the J call TRBJ1-3, with D possibly TRBD1 on 5 matching bases. Germline V gene data show CDR1 as SGHNT and CDR2 as YYREEE (reference sequence). The CDR3 loop spans 14 amino acids. The V and J ends lost 7 bases and 2 bases respectively, with 13 bases between them. In DNA, the CDR3 is TGTGCCAGCTCTGGCGGGGGAACTGGAAACACCATATATTTT. It yields the protein CASSGGGTGNTIYF.

A single count supports this clone. The chain joins TRBV5-6 to TRBJ1-1; D is unresolved. Germline V gene data show CDR1 as SGHDT and CDR2 as YYEEEE. The V gene lost 5 bases and the J gene lost 0 bases, with 8 bases spanning the gap. This CDR3 is built from 13 residues. The CDR3 loop reads CASSGNLNTEAFF. CDR3 nucleotide sequence: TGTGCCAGCAGTGGTAATCTGAACACTGAAGCTTTCTTT.

V gene TRBV27 combines with J gene TRBJ1-2, with D perhaps TRBD1 (5 bases). The CDR3 sequence is 14 residues long. The V gene lost 3 bases and the J gene lost 8 bases, with 16 bases spanning the gap. Germline-derived CDR1 and CDR2 are MNHEY and SMNVEV (reference sequence). The CDR3 nucleotides read TGTGCCAGCAGTTTGGGGACCGAGCCTAGGGGCTACACCTTC. It specifies CASSLGTEPRGYTF.

This clone came up once. The V and J genes are TRBV6-4 and TRBJ1-6, with 7 bases matching TRBD1. After removal of 6 bases from V and 6 bases from J, the junction contained 2 bases not matched to a gene. Germline loops: CDR1 MRHNA, CDR2 SNTAGT. The CDR3 runs 13 residues. In DNA form, the CDR3 reads TGTGCCAGCAGGACAGGGTCTAATTCACCCCTCCACTTT. This gives the protein CASRTGSNSPLHF.

The chain has TRBV13 and TRBJ2-2; either TRBD1 or TRBD2 may supply D (5 bases each). This CDR3 contains 14 residues. The germline gives CDR1 PRHDT, CDR2 FYEKMQ (reference sequence). V shed 5 bases and J shed 8 bases, with 15 bases lying between them. The CDR3 sequence: CASSPGPWVGELFF. The CDR3, as DNA: TGTGCCAGCAGCCCGGGACCATGGGTTGGGGAGCTGTTTTTT.

V is TRBV6-4 and J is TRBJ1-2; weak D call: TRBD1 (5 bases). Trimming pared 5 bases from V and 4 bases from J, leaving 5 bases between. CDR3 length equals 11 residues. The germline V gene encodes CDR1 MRHNA and CDR2 SNTAGT. In nucleotides, the CDR3 is TGTGCCAGCAGTCAGGGCTATGGCTACACCTTC. Protein product: CASSQGYGYTF.

The chain combines TRBV7-2 with TRBJ2-7; the match to TRBD2 covers 13 bases. V was pared by 4 bases and J by 3 bases, with 6 bases of the junction left unmatched. Germline V CDR1 and CDR2: SGHTA, FQGNSA. This CDR3 is built from 16 residues. CDR3 protein: CASSSPGLAGLYEQYF. The CDR3 region has the DNA TGTGCCAGCAGCTCACCGGGACTAGCGGGGCTCTACGAGCAGTACTTC.

The chain carries TRBV7-9 and TRBJ1-5, with 8 bases matching TRBD1. The germline gives CDR1 SEHNR, CDR2 FQNEAQ (reference sequence). The length of the CDR3 is 15 residues. Trimming cost V 1 base and J 3 bases; bases outside gene matches: 2. The CDR3 loop reads CASSLGQGNNQPQHF. The CDR3, as DNA: TGTGCCAGCAGCTTAGGACAGGGGAACAATCAGCCCCAGCATTTT. The full variable domain, with the rest looked up from reference TRBV7-9 and TRBJ1-5, is DTGVSQNPRHKITKRGQNVTFRCDPISEHNRLYWYRQTLGQGPEFLTYFQNEAQLEKSRLLSDRFSAERPKGSFSTLEIQRTEQGDSAMYLCASSLGQGNNQPQHFGDGTRLSIL.

The CDR3 DNA follows: TGTGCCAGTAGTTTCGTCCCGGGACAGGGATCGGGAGATACGCAGTATTTT. Protein: CASSFVPGQGSGDTQYF. The rearrangement links TRBV19 to TRBJ2-3, with 9 bases that match TRBD1. The CDR3 has 17 amino acids. Germline V gives CDR1 LNHDA, CDR2 SQIVND (reference sequence). Trimming removed 5 bases from V and 5 bases from J; junction bases left unmatched: 14.

This clone was observed once. The CDR3 protein is CASSGHSTGELFF. CDR3 in DNA: TGTGCCAGTAGCGGTCATTCCACCGGGGAGCTGTTTTTT. The V gene is TRBV19, the J gene TRBJ2-2; no clear D. V was cut by 6 bases and J by 4 bases, with 9 bases left in between. The CDR3 has 13 amino acids. The germline V gene encodes CDR1 LNHDA and CDR2 SQIVND (reference sequence).

The gene calls are TRBV5-4 and TRBJ2-7, with a possible D match to TRBD2 (5 bases). CDR1 and CDR2 (germline): SGHNT, YYREEE (reference sequence). This CDR3 region has 13 residues. The germline V and J ends were trimmed by 4 bases and 0 bases, with 8 bases remaining between them. The CDR3 DNA is TGTGCCAGCAGCCCGGGAAGCTCCTACGAGCAGTACTTC. It yields the protein CASSPGSSYEQYF.

The rearrangement joins TRBV3-1 (or the pseudogene TRBV3-2) to TRBJ1-1; D is possibly TRBD1 (6 bases). The CDR3 loop spans 15 amino acids. Trimming left V 0 bases short and J 9 bases short, with 17 bases between. Germline V CDR1 and CDR2: LGHDT, YNNKEL (reference sequence). CDR3 region: CASSQDWGDIQKAFF. The CDR3 DNA reads TGTGCCAGCAGCCAAGATTGGGGGGACATCCAGAAAGCTTTCTTT.

The chain recombines TRBV6-5 with TRBJ2-7; D remains unclear. V lost 2 bases, J lost 1 base, and 9 bases lay in between. The CDR3 contains 14 residues. Germline V CDR1 and CDR2: MNHEY, SVGAGI. CDR3 amino acids: CASSYDPLSYEQYF. CDR3 sequence (DNA): TGTGCCAGCAGTTACGATCCGCTTTCCTACGAGCAGTACTTC.